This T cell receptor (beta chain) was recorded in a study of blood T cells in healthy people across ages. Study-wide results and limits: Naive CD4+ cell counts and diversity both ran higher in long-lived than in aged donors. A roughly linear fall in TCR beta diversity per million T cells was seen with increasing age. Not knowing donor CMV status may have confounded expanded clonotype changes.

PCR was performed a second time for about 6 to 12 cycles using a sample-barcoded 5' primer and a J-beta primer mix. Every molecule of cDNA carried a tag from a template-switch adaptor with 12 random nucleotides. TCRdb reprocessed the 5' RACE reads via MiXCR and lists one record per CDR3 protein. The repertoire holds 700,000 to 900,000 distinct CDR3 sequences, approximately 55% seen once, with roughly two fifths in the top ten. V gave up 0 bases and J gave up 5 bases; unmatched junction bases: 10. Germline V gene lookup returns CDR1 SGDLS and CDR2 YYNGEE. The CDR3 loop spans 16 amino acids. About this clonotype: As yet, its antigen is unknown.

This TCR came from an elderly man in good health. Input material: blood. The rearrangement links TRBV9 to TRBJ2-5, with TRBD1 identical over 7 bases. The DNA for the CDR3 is TGTGCCAGCAGCGTAGGGACTGGACAGGTTGGTGAGACCCAGTACTTC. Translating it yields CASSVGTGQVGETQYF.